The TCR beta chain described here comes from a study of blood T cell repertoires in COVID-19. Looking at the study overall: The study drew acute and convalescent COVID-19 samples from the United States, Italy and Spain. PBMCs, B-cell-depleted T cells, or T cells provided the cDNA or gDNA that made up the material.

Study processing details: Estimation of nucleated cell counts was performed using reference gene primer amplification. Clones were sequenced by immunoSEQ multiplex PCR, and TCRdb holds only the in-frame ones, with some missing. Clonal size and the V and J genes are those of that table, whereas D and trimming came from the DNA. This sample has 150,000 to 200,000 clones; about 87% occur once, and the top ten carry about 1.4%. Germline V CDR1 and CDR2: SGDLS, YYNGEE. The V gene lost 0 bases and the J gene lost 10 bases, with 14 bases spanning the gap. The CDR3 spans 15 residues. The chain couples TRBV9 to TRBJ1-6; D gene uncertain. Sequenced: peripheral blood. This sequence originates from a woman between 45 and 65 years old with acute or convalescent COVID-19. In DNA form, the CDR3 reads TGTGCCAGCAGCGTAGGAGGGCAGCAAAGCTCACCCCTCCACTTT. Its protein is CASSVGGQQSSPLHF.